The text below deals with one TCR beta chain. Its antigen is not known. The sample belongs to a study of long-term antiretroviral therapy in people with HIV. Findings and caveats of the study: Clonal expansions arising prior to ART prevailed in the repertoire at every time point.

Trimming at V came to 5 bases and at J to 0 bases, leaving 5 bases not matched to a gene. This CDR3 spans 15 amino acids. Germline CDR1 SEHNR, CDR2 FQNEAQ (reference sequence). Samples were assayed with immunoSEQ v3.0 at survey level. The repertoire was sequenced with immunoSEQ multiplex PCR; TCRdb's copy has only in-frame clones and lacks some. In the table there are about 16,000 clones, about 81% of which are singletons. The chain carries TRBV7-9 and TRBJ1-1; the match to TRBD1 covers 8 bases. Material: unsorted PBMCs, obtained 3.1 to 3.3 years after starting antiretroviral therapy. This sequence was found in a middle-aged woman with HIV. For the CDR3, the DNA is TGTGCCAGCAGCCCAGGACAGGGATTGAACACTGAAGCTTTCTTT. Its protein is CASSPGQGLNTEAFF.